The T cell receptor (beta chain) under discussion was sequenced for a study of CD8+CD57+ T cells in acquired aplastic anemia. Overall study results and limits: Statistical testing detected no significant gap in CD8+ Simpson's diversity between patients and controls.

Genomic DNA, the template, was used for profiling of the TCR beta VDJ and CDR3. TCRdb used MiXCR to reprocess the reads, holding one entry per CDR3 protein. The repertoire holds around 150,000 distinct CDR3 sequences, 41% seen once, with 8% to 9.5% in the top ten. Trimming removed 4 bases from V and 0 bases from J, with 12 bases in between. Germline lookup yields CDR1 SNHLY and CDR2 FYNNEI. The length of the CDR3 is 16 residues. This clonotype was observed at least ten times. Antigen specificity is unknown. The chain has TRBV2 and TRBJ1-4; D unclear. The clonotype comes from a human donor in good health, serving as a control. The sample comprised sorted CD4+, CD8+, or CD8+CD57+ T cells (not recorded which) from PBMCs. CDR3 DNA: TGTGCCAGCAGTGGGTCTCGGGTCACAACTAATGAAAAACTGTTTTTT. As protein: CASSGSRVTTNEKLFF.